This TCR beta chain originates from a study of metastatic and nonmetastatic thyroid tumors. The CDR3 is 16 residues long. Per the germline V gene, CDR1 is LGHNA and CDR2 is YNFKEQ. The V gene end was trimmed by 1 base and the J gene end by 0 bases; junction bases not matched to a gene: 5. This clone occurred many times. TCRdb re-called clones from the PCR reads using MiXCR. Among about 27,000 clones listed, over 12% were seen once. Each patient came to thyroid surgery without any prior treatment (of any kind). Source material: blood. The chain recombines TRBV4-2 with TRBJ1-2; 7 positions agree with TRBD1. This clonotype originated in a male donor with papillary thyroid cancer or a benign thyroid nodule (not recorded which). Some clones in this sample may be carry-over from other donors' samples. In nucleotides, the CDR3 is TGTGCCAGCAGCCAAGGCGGGACAGATTCTAACTATGGCTACACCTTC. As protein: CASSQGGTDSNYGYTF.